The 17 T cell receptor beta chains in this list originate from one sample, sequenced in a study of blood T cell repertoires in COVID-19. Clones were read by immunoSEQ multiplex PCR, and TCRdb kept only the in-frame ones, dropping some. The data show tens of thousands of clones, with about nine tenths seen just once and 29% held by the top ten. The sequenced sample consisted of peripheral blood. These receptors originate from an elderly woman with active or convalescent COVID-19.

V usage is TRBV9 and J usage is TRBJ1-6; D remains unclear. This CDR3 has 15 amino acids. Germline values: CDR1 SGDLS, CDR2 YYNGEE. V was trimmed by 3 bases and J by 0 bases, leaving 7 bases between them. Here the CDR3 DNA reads TGTGCCAGCAGCGACCAGGTCTCCTATAATTCACCCCTCCACTTT. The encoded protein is CASSDQVSYNSPLHF.

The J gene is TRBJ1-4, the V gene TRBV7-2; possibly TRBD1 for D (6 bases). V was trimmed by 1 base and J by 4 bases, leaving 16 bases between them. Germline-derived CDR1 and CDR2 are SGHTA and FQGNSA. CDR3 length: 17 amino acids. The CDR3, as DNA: TGTGCCAGCAGCTTAGATGGGACAATCCAGCATAATGAAAAACTGTTTTTT. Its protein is CASSLDGTIQHNEKLFF.

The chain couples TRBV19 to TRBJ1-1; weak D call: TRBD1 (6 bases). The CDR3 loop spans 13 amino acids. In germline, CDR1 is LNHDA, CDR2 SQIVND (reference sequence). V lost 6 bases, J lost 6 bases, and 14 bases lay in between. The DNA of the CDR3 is TGTGCCAGTAGACAAAAGGGGGTCCCTGAAGCTTTCTTT. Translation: CASRQKGVPEAFF. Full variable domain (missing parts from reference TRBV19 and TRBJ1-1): DGGITQSPKYLFRKEGQNVTLSCEQNLNHDAMYWYRQDPGQGLRLIYYSQIVNDFQKGDIAEGYSVSREKKESFPLTVTSAQKNPTAFYLCASRQKGVPEAFFGQGTRLTVV.

CDR3 DNA: TGCAGCGTTTCCTCAGGGAAGACTGAAGCTTTCTTT. Encoded protein: CSVSSGKTEAFF. V and J are TRBV29-1 and TRBJ1-1, with TRBD1 as a possible D gene (5 bases). Trimming removed 5 bases at V and 5 bases at J, with 12 bases between. The length of the CDR3 is 12 residues. Germline loops: CDR1 SQVTM, CDR2 ANQGSEA.

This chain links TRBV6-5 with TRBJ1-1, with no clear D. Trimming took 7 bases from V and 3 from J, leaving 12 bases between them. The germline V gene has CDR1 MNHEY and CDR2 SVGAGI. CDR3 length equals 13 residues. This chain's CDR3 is CASNIIQDTEAFF. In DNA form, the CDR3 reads TGTGCCAGCAATATTATTCAGGACACTGAAGCTTTCTTT.

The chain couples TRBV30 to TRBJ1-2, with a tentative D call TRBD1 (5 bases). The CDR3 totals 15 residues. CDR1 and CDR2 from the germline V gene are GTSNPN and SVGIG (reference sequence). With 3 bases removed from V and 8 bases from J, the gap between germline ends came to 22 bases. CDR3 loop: CAWRSYGGGPVGYTF. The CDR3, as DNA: TGTGCCTGGAGGTCGTATGGCGGGGGACCCGTGGGCTACACCTTC.

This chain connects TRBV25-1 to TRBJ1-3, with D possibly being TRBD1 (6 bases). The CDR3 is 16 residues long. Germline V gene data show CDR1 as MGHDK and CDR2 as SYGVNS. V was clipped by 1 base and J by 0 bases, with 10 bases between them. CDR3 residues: CASSELGQNSGNTIYF. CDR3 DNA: TGTGCCAGCAGTGAATTAGGACAGAACTCTGGAAACACCATATATTTT. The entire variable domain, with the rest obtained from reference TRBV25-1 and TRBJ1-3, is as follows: EADIYQTPRYLVIGTGKKITLECSQTMGHDKMYWYQQDPGMELHLIHYSYGVNSTEKGDLSSESTVSRIRTEHFPLTLESARPSHTSQYLCASSELGQNSGNTIYFGEGSWLTVV.

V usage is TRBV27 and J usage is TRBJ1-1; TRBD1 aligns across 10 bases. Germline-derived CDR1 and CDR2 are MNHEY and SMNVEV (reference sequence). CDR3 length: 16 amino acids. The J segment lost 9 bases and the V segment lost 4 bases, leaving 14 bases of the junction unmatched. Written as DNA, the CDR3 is TGTGCCAGCAGTTCAAAGGGCCCGGGACAGGGGTTTCAAGCTTTCTTT. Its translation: CASSSKGPGQGFQAFF.

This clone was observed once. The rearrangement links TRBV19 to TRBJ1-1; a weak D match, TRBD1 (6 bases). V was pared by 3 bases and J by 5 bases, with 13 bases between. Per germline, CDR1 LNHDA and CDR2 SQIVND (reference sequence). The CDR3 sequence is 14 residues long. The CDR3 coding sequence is TGTGCCAGTAGTATTACAGGGATGTCGACTGAAGCTTTCTTT. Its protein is CASSITGMSTEAFF.

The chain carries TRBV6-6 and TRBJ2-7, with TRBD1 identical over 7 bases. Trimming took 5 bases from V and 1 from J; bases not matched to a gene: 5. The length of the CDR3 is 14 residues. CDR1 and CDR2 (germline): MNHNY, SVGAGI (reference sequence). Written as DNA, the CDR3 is TGTGCCAGCAGTGACAGGGATAGGTCCTACGAGCAGTACTTC. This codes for CASSDRDRSYEQYF.

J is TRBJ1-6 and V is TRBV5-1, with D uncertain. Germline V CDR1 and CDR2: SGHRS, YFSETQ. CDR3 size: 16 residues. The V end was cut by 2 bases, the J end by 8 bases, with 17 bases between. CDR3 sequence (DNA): TGCGCCAGCAGCTTAGACTCGCCCCCCCCGTATTCACCCCTCCACTTT. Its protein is CASSLDSPPPYSPLHF.

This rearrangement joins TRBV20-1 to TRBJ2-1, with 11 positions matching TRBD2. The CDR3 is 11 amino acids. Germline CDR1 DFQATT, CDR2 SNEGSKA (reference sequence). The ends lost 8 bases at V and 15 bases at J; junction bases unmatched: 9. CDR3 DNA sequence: TGCAGTTTCCTAGCGGGAGGAAGGGGGTTCTTC. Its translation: CSFLAGGRGFF.

The CDR3 reads CASSSGLYTDTQYF. The CDR3, as DNA: TGTGCCAGCAGCTCGGGACTATACACAGATACGCAGTATTTT. The genes are TRBV5-5 and TRBJ2-3; TRBD2 agrees at 7 bases. The CDR3 extends over 14 amino acids. CDR1 is SGHKS and CDR2 is YYEKEE in the germline V gene (reference sequence). The ends lost 3 bases at V and 2 bases at J; junction bases unmatched: 3.

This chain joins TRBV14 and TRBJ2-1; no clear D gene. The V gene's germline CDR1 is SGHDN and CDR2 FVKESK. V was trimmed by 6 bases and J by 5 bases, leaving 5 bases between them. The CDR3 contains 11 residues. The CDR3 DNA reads TGTGCCAGCAGGGGCCACAATGAGCAGTTCTTC. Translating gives CASRGHNEQFF.

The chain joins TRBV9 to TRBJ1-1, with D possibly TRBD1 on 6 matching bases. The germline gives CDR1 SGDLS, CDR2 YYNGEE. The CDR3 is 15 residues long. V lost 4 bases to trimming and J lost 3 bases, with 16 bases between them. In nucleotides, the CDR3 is TGTGCCAGCAGCCAAACAATGAACAGGGACACTGAAGCTTTCTTT. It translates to CASSQTMNRDTEAFF.

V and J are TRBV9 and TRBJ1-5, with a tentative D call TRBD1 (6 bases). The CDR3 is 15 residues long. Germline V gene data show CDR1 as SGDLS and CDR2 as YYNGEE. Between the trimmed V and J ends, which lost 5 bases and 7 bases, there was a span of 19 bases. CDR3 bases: TGTGCCAGCAGTTTTTGGGGGCGCGCAGGACAGCCCCAGCATTTT. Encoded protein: CASSFWGRAGQPQHF.

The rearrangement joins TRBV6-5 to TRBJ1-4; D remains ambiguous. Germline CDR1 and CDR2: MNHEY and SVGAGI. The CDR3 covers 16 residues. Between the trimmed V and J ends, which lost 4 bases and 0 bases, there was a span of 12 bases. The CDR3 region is CASSLDQVATNEKLFF. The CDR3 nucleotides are TGTGCCAGCAGTTTAGACCAGGTTGCAACTAATGAAAAACTGTTTTTT.